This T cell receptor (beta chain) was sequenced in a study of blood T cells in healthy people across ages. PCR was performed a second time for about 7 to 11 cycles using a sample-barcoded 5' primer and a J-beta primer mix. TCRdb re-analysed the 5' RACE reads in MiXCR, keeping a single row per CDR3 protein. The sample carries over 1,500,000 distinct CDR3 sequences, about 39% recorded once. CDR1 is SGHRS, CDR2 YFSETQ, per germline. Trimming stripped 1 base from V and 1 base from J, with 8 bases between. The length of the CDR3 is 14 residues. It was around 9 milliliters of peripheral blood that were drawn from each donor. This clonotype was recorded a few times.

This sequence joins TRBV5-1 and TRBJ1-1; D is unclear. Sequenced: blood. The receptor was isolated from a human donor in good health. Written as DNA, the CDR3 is TGCGCCAGCAGCTTGCGGCAGGAGAACACTGAAGCTTTCTTT. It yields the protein CASSLRQENTEAFF. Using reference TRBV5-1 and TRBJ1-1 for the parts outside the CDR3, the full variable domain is KAGVTQTPRYLIKTRGQQVTLSCSPISGHRSVSWYQQTPGQGLQFLFEYFSETQRNKGNFPGRFSGRQFSNSRSEMNVSTLELGDSALYLCASSLRQENTEAFFGQGTRLTVV.